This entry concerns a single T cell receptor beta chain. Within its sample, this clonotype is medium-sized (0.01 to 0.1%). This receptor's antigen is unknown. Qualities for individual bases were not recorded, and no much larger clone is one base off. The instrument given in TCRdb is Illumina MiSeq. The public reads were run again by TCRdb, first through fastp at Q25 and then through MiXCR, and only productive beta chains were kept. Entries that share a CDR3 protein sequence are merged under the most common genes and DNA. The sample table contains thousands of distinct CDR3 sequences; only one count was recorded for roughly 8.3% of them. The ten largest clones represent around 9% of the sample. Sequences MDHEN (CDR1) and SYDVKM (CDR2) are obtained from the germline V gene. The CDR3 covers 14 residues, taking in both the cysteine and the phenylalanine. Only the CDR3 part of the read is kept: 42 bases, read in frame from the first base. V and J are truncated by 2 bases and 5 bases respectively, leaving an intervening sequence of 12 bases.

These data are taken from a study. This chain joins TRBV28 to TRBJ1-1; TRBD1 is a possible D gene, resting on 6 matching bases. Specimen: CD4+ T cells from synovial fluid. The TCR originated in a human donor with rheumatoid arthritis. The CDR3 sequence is CASSLGGGWTEAFF. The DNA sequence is TGTGCCAGCAGTTTAGGGGGGGGCTGGACTGAAGCTTTCTTT.